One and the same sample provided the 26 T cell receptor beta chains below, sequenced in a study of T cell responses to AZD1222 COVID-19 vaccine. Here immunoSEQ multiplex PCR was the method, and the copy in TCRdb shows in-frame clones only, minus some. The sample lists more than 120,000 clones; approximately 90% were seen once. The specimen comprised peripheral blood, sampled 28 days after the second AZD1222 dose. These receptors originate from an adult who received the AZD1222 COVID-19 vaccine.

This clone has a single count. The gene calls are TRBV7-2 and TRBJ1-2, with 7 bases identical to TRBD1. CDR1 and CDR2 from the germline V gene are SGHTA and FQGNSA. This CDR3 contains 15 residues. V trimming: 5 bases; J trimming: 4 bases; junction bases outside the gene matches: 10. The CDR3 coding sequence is TGTGCCAGCAGCACCTCGGACAGGCCAGGCTATGGCTACACCTTC. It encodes CASSTSDRPGYGYTF.

CDR3 sequence: CASSQDAGTGNTIYF. In nucleotides, the CDR3 is TGTGCCAGCAGCCAAGACGCCGGGACTGGAAACACCATATATTTT. This chain links TRBV3-1 (or the pseudogene TRBV3-2) with TRBJ1-3, with unresolved D. This CDR3 spans 15 amino acids. The germline V gene has CDR1 LGHDT and CDR2 YNNKEL (reference sequence). Trimming removed 0 bases at V and 2 bases at J, with 8 bases between.

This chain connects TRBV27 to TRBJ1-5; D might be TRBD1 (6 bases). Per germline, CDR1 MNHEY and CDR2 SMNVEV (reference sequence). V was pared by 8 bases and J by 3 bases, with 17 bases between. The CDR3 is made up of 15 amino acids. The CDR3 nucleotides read TGTGCCAGCGGCTCCCTCGACAGGCCCAATCAGCCCCAGCATTTT. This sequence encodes CASGSLDRPNQPQHF.

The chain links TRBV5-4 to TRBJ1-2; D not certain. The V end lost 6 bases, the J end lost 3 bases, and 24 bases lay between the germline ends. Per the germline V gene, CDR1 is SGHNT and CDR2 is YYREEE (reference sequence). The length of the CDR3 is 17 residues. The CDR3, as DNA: TGTGCCAGCACCATGATGTCTACCGGGCAGTACTACTATGGCTACACCTTC. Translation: CASTMMSTGQYYYGYTF. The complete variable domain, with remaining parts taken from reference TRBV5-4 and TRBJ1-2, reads ETGVTQSPTHLIKTRGQQVTLRCSSQSGHNTVSWYQQALGQGPQFIFQYYREEENGRGNFPPRFSGLQFPNYSSELNVNALELDDSALYLCASTMMSTGQYYYGYTFGSGTRLTVV.

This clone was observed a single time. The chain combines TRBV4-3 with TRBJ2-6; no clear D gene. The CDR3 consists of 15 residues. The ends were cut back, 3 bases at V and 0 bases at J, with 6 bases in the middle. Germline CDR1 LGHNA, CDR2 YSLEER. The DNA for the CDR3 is TGCGCCAGCAGCCAGGCCTACTCTGGGGCCAACGTCCTGACTTTC. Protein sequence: CASSQAYSGANVLTF.

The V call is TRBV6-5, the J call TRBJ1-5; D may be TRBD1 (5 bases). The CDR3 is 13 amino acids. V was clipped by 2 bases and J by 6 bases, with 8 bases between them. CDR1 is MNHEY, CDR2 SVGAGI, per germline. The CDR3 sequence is CASSYRGAQPQHF. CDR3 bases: TGTGCCAGCAGTTACCGCGGGGCTCAGCCCCAGCATTTT.

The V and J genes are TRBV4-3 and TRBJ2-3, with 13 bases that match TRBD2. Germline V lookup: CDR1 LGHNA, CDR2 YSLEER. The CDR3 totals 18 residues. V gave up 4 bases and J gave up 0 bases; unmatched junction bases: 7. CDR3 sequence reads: CASSLPGLAGSSTDTQYF. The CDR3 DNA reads TGCGCCAGCAGCCTCCCGGGACTAGCGGGATCTAGCACAGATACGCAGTATTTT.

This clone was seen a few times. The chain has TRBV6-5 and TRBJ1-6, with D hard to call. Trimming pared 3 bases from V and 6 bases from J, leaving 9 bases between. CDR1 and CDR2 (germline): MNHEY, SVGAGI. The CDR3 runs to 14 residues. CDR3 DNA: TGTGCCAGCAGTTATAGTTTCGGTAATTCACCCCTCCACTTT. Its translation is CASSYSFGNSPLHF.

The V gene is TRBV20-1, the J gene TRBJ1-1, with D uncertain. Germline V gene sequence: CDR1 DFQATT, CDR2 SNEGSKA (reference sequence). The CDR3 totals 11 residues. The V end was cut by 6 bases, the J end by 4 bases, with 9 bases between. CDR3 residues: CSATPGTEAFF. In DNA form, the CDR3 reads TGCAGTGCCACCCCCGGCACTGAAGCTTTCTTT.

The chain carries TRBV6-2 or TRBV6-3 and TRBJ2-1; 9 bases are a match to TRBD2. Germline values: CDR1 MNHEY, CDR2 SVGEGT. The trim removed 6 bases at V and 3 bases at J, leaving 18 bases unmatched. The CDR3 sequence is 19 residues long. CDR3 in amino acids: CASSEEVRLRLADYNEQFF. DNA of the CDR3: TGTGCCAGCAGCGAGGAGGTAAGACTACGACTAGCGGACTACAATGAGCAGTTCTTC.

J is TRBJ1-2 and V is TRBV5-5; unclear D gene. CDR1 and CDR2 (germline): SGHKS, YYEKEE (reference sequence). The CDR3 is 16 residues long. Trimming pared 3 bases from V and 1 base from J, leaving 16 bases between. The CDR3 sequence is CASSSIWGNLNYGYTF. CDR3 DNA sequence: TGTGCCAGCAGCTCCATTTGGGGAAACCTTAACTATGGCTACACCTTC.

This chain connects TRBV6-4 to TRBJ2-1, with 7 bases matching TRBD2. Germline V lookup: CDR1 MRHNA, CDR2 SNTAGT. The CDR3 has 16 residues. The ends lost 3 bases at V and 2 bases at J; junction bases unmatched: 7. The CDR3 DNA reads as TGTGCCAGCAGTGAGGGGCTAGCGGTGCCCTACAATGAGCAGTTCTTC. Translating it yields CASSEGLAVPYNEQFF.

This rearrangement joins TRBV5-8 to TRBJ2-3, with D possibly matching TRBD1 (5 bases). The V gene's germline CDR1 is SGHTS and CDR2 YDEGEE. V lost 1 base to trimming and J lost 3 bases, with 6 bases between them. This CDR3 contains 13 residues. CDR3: CASSLQGTDTQYF. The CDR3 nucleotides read TGTGCCAGCAGCTTGCAGGGTACAGATACGCAGTATTTT.

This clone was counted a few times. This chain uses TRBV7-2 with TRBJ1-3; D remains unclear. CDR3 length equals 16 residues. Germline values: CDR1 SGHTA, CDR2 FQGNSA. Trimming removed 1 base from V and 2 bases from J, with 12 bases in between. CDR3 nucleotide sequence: TGTGCCAGCAGCTTAGGGTCCGTCCAGACTGGAAACACCATATATTTT. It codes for CASSLGSVQTGNTIYF.

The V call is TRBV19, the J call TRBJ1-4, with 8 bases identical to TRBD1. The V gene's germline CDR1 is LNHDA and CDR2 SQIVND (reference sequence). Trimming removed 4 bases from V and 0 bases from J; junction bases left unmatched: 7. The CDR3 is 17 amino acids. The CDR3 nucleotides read TGTGCCAGTAGTAGTAAGACAGGGGATACAACTAATGAAAAACTGTTTTTT. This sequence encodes CASSSKTGDTTNEKLFF.

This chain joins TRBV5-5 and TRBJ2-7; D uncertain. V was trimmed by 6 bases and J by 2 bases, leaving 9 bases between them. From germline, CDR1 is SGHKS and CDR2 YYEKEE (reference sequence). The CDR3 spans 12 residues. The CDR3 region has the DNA TGTGCCAGCACGGATCGGGCCTACGAGCAGTACTTC. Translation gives CASTDRAYEQYF. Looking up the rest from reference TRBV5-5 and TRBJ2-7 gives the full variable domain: DAGVTQSPTHLIKTRGQQVTLRCSPISGHKSVSWYQQVLGQGPQFIFQYYEKEERGRGNFPDRFSARQFPNYSSELNVNALLLGDSALYLCASTDRAYEQYFGPGTRLTVT.

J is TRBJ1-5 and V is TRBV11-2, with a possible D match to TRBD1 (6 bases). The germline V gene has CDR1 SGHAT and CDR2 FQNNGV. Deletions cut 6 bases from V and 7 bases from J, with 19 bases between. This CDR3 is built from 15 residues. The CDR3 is CASSPTGGGDQPQHF. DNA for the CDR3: TGTGCCAGCAGTCCAACGGGGGGCGGTGACCAGCCCCAGCATTTT.

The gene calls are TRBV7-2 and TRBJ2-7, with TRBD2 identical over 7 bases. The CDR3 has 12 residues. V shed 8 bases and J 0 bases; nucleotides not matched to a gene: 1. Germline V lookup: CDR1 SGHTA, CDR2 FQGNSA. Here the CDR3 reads CASGRASYEQYF. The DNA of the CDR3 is TGTGCCAGCGGGAGGGCCTCCTACGAGCAGTACTTC.

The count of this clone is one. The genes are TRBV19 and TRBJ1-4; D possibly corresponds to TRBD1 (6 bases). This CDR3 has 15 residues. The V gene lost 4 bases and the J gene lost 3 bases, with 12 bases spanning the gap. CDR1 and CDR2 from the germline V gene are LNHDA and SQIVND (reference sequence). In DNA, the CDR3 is TGTGCCAGTAGTAAACAGGGTTTCGCTAATGAAAAACTGTTTTTT. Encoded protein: CASSKQGFANEKLFF.

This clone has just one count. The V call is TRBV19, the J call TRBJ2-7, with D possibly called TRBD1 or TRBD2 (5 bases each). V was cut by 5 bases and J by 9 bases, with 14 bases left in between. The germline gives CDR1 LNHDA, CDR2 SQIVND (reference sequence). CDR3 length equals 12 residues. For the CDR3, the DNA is TGTGCCAGTAGTCCGATGGGGGAAAGGCAGTACTTC. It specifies CASSPMGERQYF.

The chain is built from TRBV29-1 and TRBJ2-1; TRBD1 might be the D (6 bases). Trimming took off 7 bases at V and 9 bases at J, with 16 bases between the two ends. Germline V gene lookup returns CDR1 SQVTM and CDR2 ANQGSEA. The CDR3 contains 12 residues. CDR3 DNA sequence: TGCAGCGGGAAGAGGGGGATCGGTGAGCAGTTCTTC. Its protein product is CSGKRGIGEQFF.

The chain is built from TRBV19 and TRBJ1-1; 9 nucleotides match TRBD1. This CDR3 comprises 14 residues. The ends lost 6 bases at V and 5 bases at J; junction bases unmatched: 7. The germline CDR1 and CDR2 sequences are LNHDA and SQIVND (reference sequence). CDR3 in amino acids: CASRITGGATEAFF. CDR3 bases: TGTGCCAGTAGAATTACAGGGGGCGCGACTGAAGCTTTCTTT.

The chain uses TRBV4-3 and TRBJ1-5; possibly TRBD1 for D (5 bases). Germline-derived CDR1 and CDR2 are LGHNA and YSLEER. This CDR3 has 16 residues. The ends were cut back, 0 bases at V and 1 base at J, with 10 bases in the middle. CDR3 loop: CASSQDSGGSNQPQHF. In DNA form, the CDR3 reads TGCGCCAGCAGCCAAGATAGTGGGGGGAGCAATCAGCCCCAGCATTTT.

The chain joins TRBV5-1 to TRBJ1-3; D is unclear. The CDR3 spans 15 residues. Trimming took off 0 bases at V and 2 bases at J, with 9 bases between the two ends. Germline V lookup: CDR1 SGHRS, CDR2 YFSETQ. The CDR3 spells CASSLDSAAGNTIYF. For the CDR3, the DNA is TGCGCCAGCAGCTTGGACTCTGCGGCTGGAAACACCATATATTTT.

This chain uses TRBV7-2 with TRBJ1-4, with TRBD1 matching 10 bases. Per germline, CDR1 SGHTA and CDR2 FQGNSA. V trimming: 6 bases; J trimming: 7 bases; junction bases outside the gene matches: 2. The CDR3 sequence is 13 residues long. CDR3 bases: TGTGCCAGCAGAAGGGACAGGGGTGAAAAACTGTTTTTT. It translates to CASRRDRGEKLFF.

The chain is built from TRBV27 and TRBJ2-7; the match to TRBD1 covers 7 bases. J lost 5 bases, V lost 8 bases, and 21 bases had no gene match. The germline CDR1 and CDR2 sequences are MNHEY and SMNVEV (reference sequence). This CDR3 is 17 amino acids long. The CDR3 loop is CASSYHPPGQKSNEQYF. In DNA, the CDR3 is TGTGCCAGCTCCTACCACCCTCCGGGACAGAAGTCTAACGAGCAGTACTTC.